Following are 27 T cell receptor beta chains from one sample sequenced in a study of blood T cell repertoires in COVID-19. The protocol was immunoSEQ multiplex PCR, while the TCRdb copy is restricted to in-frame clones and leaves out a portion. The sample shows roughly 380,000 clones, roughly 87% of them seen only once. Material: PBMCs or T cells enriched from blood (not recorded which). All receptors come from a woman aged 25 to 39 who had recovered from COVID-19.

J is TRBJ1-1 and V is TRBV20-1, with 7 bases matching TRBD1. CDR1 is DFQATT and CDR2 is SNEGSKA in the germline V gene (reference sequence). CDR3 length: 11 residues. V shed 2 bases, J shed 10 bases, and the junction held 4 bases outside the gene matches. The CDR3 coding sequence is TGCAGTGCTAGAAGGGACAGAGGAGCTTTCTTT. Amino acid sequence: CSARRDRGAFF.

The chain couples TRBV5-8 to TRBJ2-2; 7 bases fit TRBD1. The V segment lost 4 bases and the J segment 10 bases; nucleotides outside the gene matches: 13. Germline V gene lookup returns CDR1 SGHTS and CDR2 YDEGEE. The CDR3 loop spans 15 amino acids. The CDR3 protein is CASSLQVDRVAELFF. As DNA, the CDR3 is TGTGCCAGCAGCCTTCAAGTTGACAGGGTTGCGGAGCTGTTTTTT.

The chain links TRBV6-1 to TRBJ2-2; D is perhaps TRBD1 (7 bases). Germline V gene lookup returns CDR1 MNHNS and CDR2 SASEGT. Trimming took 2 bases from V and 7 from J, leaving 14 bases between them. The CDR3 runs 15 residues. Here the CDR3 DNA reads TGTGCCAGCAGTGAACGACAGGGCGGGATCGGGGAGCTGTTTTTT. This translates into CASSERQGGIGELFF.

J is TRBJ2-5 and V is TRBV11-1; a weak D match, TRBD2 (6 bases). Germline V lookup: CDR1 SGHAT, CDR2 FQDESV (reference sequence). Trimming left V 1 base short and J 7 bases short, with 16 bases between. The CDR3 is made up of 15 amino acids. The CDR3 DNA is TGTGCCAGCAGCTTAGGGGGACTTCTGCCGGGGACCCAGTACTTC. Encoded protein: CASSLGGLLPGTQYF.

The chain employs TRBV19 and TRBJ2-7; 8 bases are shared with TRBD2. Per the germline V gene, CDR1 is LNHDA and CDR2 is SQIVND (reference sequence). Unmatched junction bases numbered 24, after V lost 5 bases and J lost 3 bases. The CDR3 consists of 20 residues. The CDR3 spells CASSSGRRGPLRGGYYEQYF. The CDR3 DNA reads TGTGCCAGTAGTTCGGGGAGGAGGGGCCCCCTTCGGGGGGGATACTACGAGCAGTACTTC.

CDR3 sequence (DNA): TGCAGCTGTTCTTACCGGGGGAACACTGAAGCTTTCTTT. Amino acid sequence: CSCSYRGNTEAFF. The chain recombines TRBV29-1 with TRBJ1-1; D not certain. The CDR3 loop spans 13 amino acids. Germline CDR1 SQVTM, CDR2 ANQGSEA. Trimming left V 8 bases short and J 1 base short, with 14 bases between.

The count of this clone is one. The V and J genes are TRBV12-5 and TRBJ1-2; TRBD1 matches 8 bases. CDR3 length: 13 amino acids. Per germline, CDR1 LGHNT and CDR2 FRNRAP. Trimming cost V 4 bases and J 2 bases; bases outside gene matches: 0. The CDR3 spells CASGWTGNYGYTF. Written as DNA, the CDR3 is TGTGCTAGTGGTTGGACAGGGAACTATGGCTACACCTTC. Full variable domain (missing parts from reference TRBV12-5 and TRBJ1-2): DARVTQTPRHKVTEMGQEVTMRCQPILGHNTVFWYRQTMMQGLELLAYFRNRAPLDDSGMPKDRFSAEMPDATLATLKIQPSEPRDSAVYFCASGWTGNYGYTFGSGTRLTVV.

The chain has TRBV28 and TRBJ1-2; 9 bases align to TRBD1. With 7 bases clipped from V and 8 bases from J, the junction kept 14 bases outside the gene matches. CDR3 length: 15 residues. The germline CDR1 and CDR2 sequences are MDHEN and SYDVKM. CDR3 sequence reads: CASIDGTGQGGGYTF. DNA of the CDR3: TGTGCCAGCATAGACGGGACAGGGCAGGGGGGAGGCTACACCTTC.

The chain uses TRBV7-6 and TRBJ2-7; D is ambiguous. CDR1 SGHVS and CDR2 FNYEAQ come from the germline V gene. V shed 0 bases and J shed 4 bases, with 13 bases lying between them. There are 15 residues in the CDR3. CDR3 in amino acids: CASSLAYRQPYEQYF. CDR3 nucleotide sequence: TGTGCCAGCAGCTTAGCGTATCGACAACCATACGAGCAGTACTTC.

This CDR3 is CASSLRAGGGPSMNEQFF. The CDR3 coding sequence is TGCGCCAGCAGCTTGCGGGCGGGAGGAGGGCCTTCTATGAATGAGCAGTTCTTC. The chain employs TRBV5-1 and TRBJ2-1; TRBD2 matches 8 bases. V was clipped by 1 base and J by 7 bases; unmatched bases: 16. The CDR3 runs to 18 residues. Germline V gene lookup returns CDR1 SGHRS and CDR2 YFSETQ. Full variable domain (outside the CDR3, taken from reference TRBV5-1 and TRBJ2-1): KAGVTQTPRYLIKTRGQQVTLSCSPISGHRSVSWYQQTPGQGLQFLFEYFSETQRNKGNFPGRFSGRQFSNSRSEMNVSTLELGDSALYLCASSLRAGGGPSMNEQFFGPGTRLTVL.

The chain couples TRBV14 to TRBJ1-2; 9 bases are a match to TRBD1. This CDR3 is 13 amino acids long. CDR1 and CDR2 from the germline V gene are SGHDN and FVKESK. V dropped 4 bases and J dropped 7; count of bases not matched to a gene: 4. The CDR3 sequence is CASSRDRAAGYTF. As DNA, the CDR3 is TGTGCCAGCAGCCGGGACAGGGCTGCTGGCTACACCTTC.

The V and J genes are TRBV7-2 and TRBJ1-3; perhaps TRBD1 as D (6 bases). This CDR3 comprises 17 residues. Germline CDR1 and CDR2: SGHTA and FQGNSA. V was shortened by 0 bases and J by 1 base, with 13 bases between the two germline ends. This chain's CDR3 is CASSLARGASSGNTIYF. In DNA, the CDR3 is TGTGCCAGCAGCTTAGCCCGGGGGGCGTCTTCTGGAAACACCATATATTTT.

Comment on this clone: Distinct nucleotide sequences in the sample also encode this CDR3. This chain uses TRBV18 with TRBJ1-2; no firm D call. CDR3 size: 12 residues. Germline V gene sequence: CDR1 KGHSH, CDR2 LQKENI. V was shortened by 1 base and J by 6 bases, with 6 bases between the two germline ends. This chain's CDR3 is CASSPQGDGYTF. The CDR3 DNA reads TGTGCCAGCTCACCACAGGGAGATGGCTACACCTTC.

The chain employs TRBV19 and TRBJ1-5; unclear D gene. This CDR3 comprises 14 residues. Germline CDR1 reads LNHDA; CDR2 reads SQIVND (reference sequence). The V and J ends lost 7 bases and 6 bases respectively, with 16 bases between them. The CDR3 coding sequence is TGTGCCAGTACCTCTAAGAGTCGGGGTCAGCCCCAGCATTTT. Protein product: CASTSKSRGQPQHF.

In this sample, this clone turned up a few times. The gene calls are TRBV5-1 and TRBJ2-3; D may be TRBD1 (6 bases). The CDR3 runs to 14 residues. V lost 2 bases, J lost 3 bases, and 10 bases lay in between. Germline CDR1 and CDR2: SGHRS and YFSETQ. CDR3 in DNA: TGCGCCAGCAGCTTACAGGGAGTAACAGATACGCAGTATTTT. Translated: CASSLQGVTDTQYF.

This chain links TRBV28 with TRBJ2-7, with 8 bases aligning to TRBD1. Germline CDR1 MDHEN, CDR2 SYDVKM. V trimming: 6 bases; J trimming: 2 bases; junction bases outside the gene matches: 6. CDR3 length: 14 residues. The CDR3 protein is CASSRTGNTYEQYF. In nucleotides, the CDR3 is TGTGCCAGCAGCAGGACAGGGAATACCTACGAGCAGTACTTC.

The chain uses TRBV19 and TRBJ1-3, with 8 bases fitting TRBD1. Germline-derived CDR1 and CDR2 are LNHDA and SQIVND (reference sequence). Trimming at V came to 2 bases and at J to 0 bases, leaving 3 bases not matched to a gene. This CDR3 comprises 16 residues. In DNA form, the CDR3 reads TGTGCCAGTAGTATACAACAGGGGGACTCTGGAAACACCATATATTTT. Encoded protein: CASSIQQGDSGNTIYF.

The chain is built from TRBV6-2 or TRBV6-3 and TRBJ1-4, with no clear D. Per the germline V gene, CDR1 is MNHEY and CDR2 is SVGEGT. The CDR3 spans 14 residues. Deletions cut 6 bases from V and 8 bases from J, with 16 bases between. This CDR3 reads CASSRNYKGEKLFF. The CDR3 coding sequence is TGTGCCAGCAGCCGTAACTACAAAGGCGAAAAACTGTTTTTT.

The chain recombines TRBV6-4 with TRBJ1-4; D is perhaps TRBD1 (6 bases). Trimming pared 6 bases from V and 8 bases from J, leaving 16 bases between. Germline V gives CDR1 MRHNA, CDR2 SNTAGT. The CDR3 is made up of 14 amino acids. CDR3 DNA: TGTGCCAGCAGCCCTTGGGGGGGGCGGGAAAAACTGTTTTTT. Its protein product is CASSPWGGREKLFF.

The chain uses TRBV30 and TRBJ2-7; D is unclear. This CDR3 region has 12 residues. Germline V CDR1 and CDR2: GTSNPN, SVGIG (reference sequence). V was shortened by 5 bases and J by 2 bases, with 10 bases between the two germline ends. CDR3 residues: CAWDLGPYEQYF. The CDR3 DNA reads TGTGCCTGGGACCTAGGCCCCTACGAGCAGTACTTC. Full variable domain (rest looked up from reference TRBV30 and TRBJ2-7): SQTIHQWPATLVQPVGSPLSLECTVEGTSNPNLYWYRQAAGRGLQLLFYSVGIGQISSEVPQNLSASRPQDRQFILSSKKLLLSDSGFYLCAWDLGPYEQYFGPGTRLTVT.

The chain's CDR3 is CASTPSTDTQYF. CDR3 nucleotide sequence: TGTGCCAGCACCCCTAGCACAGATACGCAGTATTTT. J is TRBJ2-3 and V is TRBV2; no reliable D call. The V and J ends lost 7 bases and 0 bases respectively, with 5 bases between them. Germline V gene data show CDR1 as SNHLY and CDR2 as FYNNEI. The CDR3 has 12 residues.

V and J are TRBV27 and TRBJ2-2; TRBD2 might be the D (5 bases). The CDR3 runs to 16 residues. V gave up 6 bases and J gave up 0 bases, with 14 bases separating them. In germline, CDR1 is MNHEY, CDR2 SMNVEV (reference sequence). CDR3 nucleotide sequence: TGTGCCAGCAGAGGTCTAGCAGTCGCGAACACCGGGGAGCTGTTTTTT. It specifies CASRGLAVANTGELFF.

This chain uses TRBV28 with TRBJ1-6; no reliable D call. The ends were cut back, 3 bases at V and 7 bases at J, with 10 bases in the middle. The germline gives CDR1 MDHEN, CDR2 SYDVKM. The CDR3 covers 14 residues. CDR3 sequence: CASSFSPENSPLHF. CDR3 DNA sequence: TGTGCCAGCAGTTTTTCACCGGAGAATTCACCCCTCCACTTT.

This chain joins TRBV6-5 and TRBJ2-7; a weak D match, TRBD2 (6 bases). Germline V lookup: CDR1 MNHEY, CDR2 SVGAGI. This CDR3 has 15 amino acids. Trimming pared 3 bases from V and 2 bases from J, leaving 14 bases between. Written as DNA, the CDR3 is TGTGCCAGCAGTTATGAGGCGGGACTTGCCTACGAGCAGTACTTC. Protein: CASSYEAGLAYEQYF.

The J gene is TRBJ2-7, the V gene TRBV28, with 10 nucleotides matching TRBD2. Germline V CDR1 and CDR2: MDHEN, SYDVKM. The CDR3 is 16 residues long. The V segment lost 5 bases and the J segment 3 bases; nucleotides outside the gene matches: 10. CDR3 amino acids: CASSVPEREGLYEQYF. The DNA for the CDR3 is TGTGCCAGCAGTGTCCCCGAGCGGGAGGGCCTCTACGAGCAGTACTTC.

The chain links TRBV2 to TRBJ1-1, with D possibly being TRBD1 (5 bases). CDR3 length equals 14 residues. Germline lookup yields CDR1 SNHLY and CDR2 FYNNEI. Trimming took 4 bases from V and 0 from J, leaving 9 bases between them. The CDR3 loop reads CASSVQTVNTEAFF. In DNA, the CDR3 is TGTGCCAGCAGTGTCCAGACAGTGAACACTGAAGCTTTCTTT.

This clone has more than one count but fewer than ten. Since a much larger clone is just one base distant, this may be a read error. Other nucleotide sequences in the sample specify the same CDR3. The CDR3 sequence: CASSRGNTEAFF. CDR3 nucleotides: TGTGCCAGCAGCCGGGGGAACACTGAAGCTTTCTTT. V usage is TRBV12-3 or TRBV12-4 and J usage is TRBJ1-1; D remains unclear. Between the trimmed V and J ends, which lost 6 bases and 1 base, there was a span of 6 bases. The CDR3 is 12 amino acids.